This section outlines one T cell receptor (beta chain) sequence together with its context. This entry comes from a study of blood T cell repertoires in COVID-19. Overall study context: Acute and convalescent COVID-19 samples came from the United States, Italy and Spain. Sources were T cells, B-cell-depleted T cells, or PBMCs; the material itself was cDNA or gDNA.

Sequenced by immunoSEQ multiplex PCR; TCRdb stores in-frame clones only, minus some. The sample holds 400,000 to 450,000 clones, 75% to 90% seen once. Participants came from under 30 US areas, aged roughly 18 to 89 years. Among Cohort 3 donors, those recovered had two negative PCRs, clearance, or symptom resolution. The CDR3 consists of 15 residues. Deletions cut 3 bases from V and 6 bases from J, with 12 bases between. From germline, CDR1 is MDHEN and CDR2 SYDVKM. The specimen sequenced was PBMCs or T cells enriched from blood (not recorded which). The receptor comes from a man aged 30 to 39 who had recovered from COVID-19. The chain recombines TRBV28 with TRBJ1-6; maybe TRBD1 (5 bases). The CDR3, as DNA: TGTGCCAGCAGTTTTTTAGACAGACTTAATTCACCCCTCCACTTT. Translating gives CASSFLDRLNSPLHF.